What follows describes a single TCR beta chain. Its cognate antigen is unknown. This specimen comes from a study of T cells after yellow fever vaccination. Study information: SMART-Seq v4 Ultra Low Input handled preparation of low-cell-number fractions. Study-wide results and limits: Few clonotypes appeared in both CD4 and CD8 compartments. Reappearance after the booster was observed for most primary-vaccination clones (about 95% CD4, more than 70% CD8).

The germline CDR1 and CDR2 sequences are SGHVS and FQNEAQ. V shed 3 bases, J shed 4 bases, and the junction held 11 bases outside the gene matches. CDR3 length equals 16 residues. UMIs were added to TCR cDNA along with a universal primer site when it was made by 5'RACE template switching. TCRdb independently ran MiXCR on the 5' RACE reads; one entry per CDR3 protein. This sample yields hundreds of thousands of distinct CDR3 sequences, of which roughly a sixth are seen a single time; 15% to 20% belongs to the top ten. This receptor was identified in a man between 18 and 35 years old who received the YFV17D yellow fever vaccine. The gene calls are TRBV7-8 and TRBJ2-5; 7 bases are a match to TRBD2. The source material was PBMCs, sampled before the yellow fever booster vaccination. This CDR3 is CASSLRPFGEGETQYF. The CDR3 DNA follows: TGTGCCAGCAGCTTGAGGCCCTTTGGGGAGGGAGAGACCCAGTACTTC.